The subject of this entry is one TCR beta chain. Its antigen is not identified. The sample comes from a study of response to subunit inactivated influenza vaccine. Regarding the study as a whole: Authors suggested that a seasonal influenza vaccination recruits few new T cells each time.

V was clipped by 4 bases and J by 15 bases, with 17 bases between them. The germline gives CDR1 SGHRS, CDR2 YFSETQ. This CDR3 contains 12 residues. TCRdb fed the RT-PCR reads into MiXCR, producing one record per CDR3 protein. The sample records approximately 700,000 distinct CDR3 sequences, roughly 14% being singletons. Source: PBMCs from blood, taken 11 to 12 days after vaccination. This TCR was sampled from a man in his fifties or sixties who received an inactivated influenza vaccine. This chain links TRBV5-1 with TRBJ2-1; D is undetermined. The chain's CDR3 is CASSTVMNLRFF. CDR3 nucleotides: TGCGCCAGCAGCACCGTTATGAACTTACGGTTCTTC.